One sample yielded the 20 T cell receptor beta chains listed below, sequenced in a study of blood T cell repertoires in COVID-19. This table comes from immunoSEQ multiplex PCR, and its TCRdb copy is limited to in-frame clones, with some not included. The sample records fewer than 500,000 clones, 80% to 90% being singletons. Input material: peripheral blood. These receptors came from a man between 18 and 29 years old with COVID-19, enrolled during active disease.

This sequence joins TRBV5-4 and TRBJ2-3; D perhaps matches TRBD2 (7 bases). V gave up 5 bases and J gave up 5 bases, with 15 bases separating them. The germline gives CDR1 SGHNT, CDR2 YYREEE (reference sequence). The CDR3 runs to 14 residues. The CDR3 coding sequence is TGTGCCAGCAGACCGCGGGGGCATAAAGATACGCAGTATTTT. Translated: CASRPRGHKDTQYF.

The chain uses TRBV7-2 and TRBJ2-7; the match to TRBD2 covers 8 bases. The V gene end was trimmed by 5 bases and the J gene end by 7 bases; junction bases not matched to a gene: 13. Germline assignment: CDR1 SGHTA and CDR2 FQGNSA. The CDR3 has 15 residues. The CDR3, as DNA: TGTGCCAGCAGCACATCCCTAGCGGGCGGTTGGGAGCAGTACTTC. Translation gives CASSTSLAGGWEQYF.

This clone has just one count. The chain is built from TRBV6-5 and TRBJ2-5; the match to TRBD2 covers 14 bases. Germline CDR1 is MNHEY and CDR2 is SVGAGI. Trimming removed 4 bases from V and 4 bases from J; junction bases left unmatched: 5. This CDR3 spans 16 amino acids. CDR3 DNA: TGTGCCAGCAGTTCTGGGACTAGCGGGGGATCAGAGACCCAGTACTTC. Protein sequence: CASSSGTSGGSETQYF.

The chain uses TRBV5-6 and TRBJ1-5, with 7 nucleotides matching TRBD1. With V trimmed by 4 bases and J by 0 bases, 10 bases remained unmatched. This CDR3 comprises 17 residues. Germline V gives CDR1 SGHDT, CDR2 YYEEEE. The CDR3 bases are TGTGCCAGCAGCCGGAGGGGGACAGTTTATAGCAATCAGCCCCAGCATTTT. It encodes CASSRRGTVYSNQPQHF. The complete variable domain, with remaining parts taken from reference TRBV5-6 and TRBJ1-5, reads DAGVTQSPTHLIKTRGQQVTLRCSPKSGHDTVSWYQQALGQGPQFIFQYYEEEERQRGNFPDRFSGHQFPNYSSELNVNALLLGDSALYLCASSRRGTVYSNQPQHFGDGTRLSIL.

The chain carries TRBV14 and TRBJ2-2, with 10 bases aligning to TRBD1. Germline V gene lookup returns CDR1 SGHDN and CDR2 FVKESK. CDR3 size: 17 residues. After removal of 3 bases from V and 5 bases from J, the junction contained 9 bases not matched to a gene. This chain's CDR3 is CASSHQPWTGGTGELFF. Written as DNA, the CDR3 is TGTGCCAGCAGCCATCAACCTTGGACAGGGGGAACCGGGGAGCTGTTTTTT.

The chain employs TRBV6-5 and TRBJ2-5; no reliable D call. The CDR3 contains 11 residues. The V and J ends lost 7 bases and 2 bases respectively, with 5 bases between them. Germline loops: CDR1 MNHEY, CDR2 SVGAGI. The CDR3 region has the DNA TGTGCCAGCACCGGGCAAGAGACCCAGTACTTC. Its protein product is CASTGQETQYF.

The chain recombines TRBV15 with TRBJ2-4; 12 positions agree with TRBD2. This CDR3 is 17 amino acids long. The trim removed 0 bases at V and 6 bases at J, leaving 6 bases unmatched. From germline, CDR1 is LNHNV and CDR2 YYDKDF (reference sequence). The CDR3 is CATSRDRLAGGINIQYF. DNA for the CDR3: TGTGCCACCAGCAGAGATCGTCTAGCGGGAGGGATAAACATTCAGTACTTC.

The V and J genes are TRBV6-5 and TRBJ2-3; a possible D gene is TRBD2 (5 bases). The V end was cut by 6 bases, the J end by 0 bases, with 13 bases between. The CDR3 totals 15 residues. CDR1 MNHEY and CDR2 SVGAGI come from the germline V gene. CDR3 bases: TGTGCCAGCAGATTGAGGGCTTCAAGCACAGATACGCAGTATTTT. Translation: CASRLRASSTDTQYF.

The chain uses TRBV11-2 and TRBJ2-7, with 7 bases identical to TRBD1. J lost 4 bases, V lost 2 bases, and 5 bases had no gene match. This CDR3 is built from 14 residues. Germline assignment: CDR1 SGHAT and CDR2 FQNNGV. CDR3: CASSLTGQAYEQYF. CDR3 DNA: TGTGCCAGCAGCTTAACAGGACAGGCGTACGAGCAGTACTTC.

This rearrangement joins TRBV9 to TRBJ2-1, with a tentative D call TRBD1 (5 bases). CDR1 and CDR2 (germline): SGDLS, YYNGEE. This CDR3 spans 15 amino acids. The V gene lost 3 bases and the J gene lost 4 bases, with 14 bases spanning the gap. For the CDR3, the DNA is TGTGCCAGCAGCGCCCAGGGAAACACATACAATGAGCAGTTCTTC. Amino acids: CASSAQGNTYNEQFF. Based on the CDR3 plus reference TRBV9 and TRBJ2-1, the full variable domain is DSGVTQTPKHLITATGQRVTLRCSPRSGDLSVYWYQQSLDQGLQFLIQYYNGEERAKGNILERFSAQQFPDLHSELNLSSLELGDSALYFCASSAQGNTYNEQFFGPGTRLTVL.

This clone appeared a few times. This chain connects TRBV10-1 to TRBJ2-2, with TRBD1 identical over 7 bases. V dropped 7 bases and J dropped 5; count of bases not matched to a gene: 7. Germline CDR1 reads WNHNN; CDR2 reads SYGVQD (reference sequence). This CDR3 comprises 14 residues. The CDR3 bases are TGCGCCAGCAAGGAGACAGGGATGACCGGGGAGCTGTTTTTT. Its protein is CASKETGMTGELFF.

On this clone: At the DNA level, this CDR3 is encoded by other sequences in the same sample as well. The V call is TRBV4-2, the J call TRBJ1-6; D ambiguous. The CDR3 extends over 12 amino acids. Germline loops: CDR1 LGHNA, CDR2 YNFKEQ. The V gene lost 0 bases and the J gene lost 10 bases, with 4 bases spanning the gap. DNA for the CDR3: TGTGCCAGCAGCCAAGACTCGTCACCCCTCCACTTT. Translated: CASSQDSSPLHF.

This rearrangement joins TRBV19 to TRBJ2-7; 10 bases are shared with TRBD1. Germline-derived CDR1 and CDR2 are LNHDA and SQIVND (reference sequence). V gave up 4 bases and J gave up 6 bases; unmatched junction bases: 6. The CDR3 is 14 residues long. The CDR3, as DNA: TGTGCCAGTAGTACCGGGACAGGGGATATCGAGCAGTACTTC. Protein product: CASSTGTGDIEQYF.

V is TRBV5-1 and J is TRBJ2-3, with 15 nucleotides matching TRBD2. CDR1 is SGHRS, CDR2 YFSETQ, per germline. Unmatched junction bases numbered 7, after V lost 4 bases and J lost 4 bases. The CDR3 is made up of 17 amino acids. The CDR3 loop reads CASSPWTSGGASDTQYF. CDR3 DNA: TGCGCCAGCAGCCCCTGGACTAGCGGGGGGGCTTCAGATACGCAGTATTTT.

The chain joins TRBV24-1 to TRBJ2-1, with a possible D match to TRBD2 (5 bases). The ends were cut back, 2 bases at V and 2 bases at J, with 9 bases in the middle. The V gene's germline CDR1 is KGHDR and CDR2 SFDVKD. The CDR3 runs to 15 residues. The CDR3 reads CATSDSRLPYNEQFF. CDR3 nucleotide sequence: TGTGCCACCAGTGATTCCCGACTACCCTACAATGAGCAGTTCTTC.

The V and J genes are TRBV24-1 and TRBJ2-7, with TRBD2 matching over 9 bases. The CDR3 covers 16 residues. After removal of 5 bases from V and 2 bases from J, the junction contained 9 bases not matched to a gene. CDR1 and CDR2 from the germline V gene are KGHDR and SFDVKD. The CDR3 loop reads CATSGPTSGATYEQYF. The CDR3 coding sequence is TGTGCCACCAGTGGTCCGACTAGCGGCGCCACCTACGAGCAGTACTTC.

The chain carries TRBV18 and TRBJ2-1, with TRBD2 matching 7 bases. CDR1 and CDR2 from the germline V gene are KGHSH and LQKENI. The CDR3 extends over 14 amino acids. V shed 6 bases and J 7 bases; nucleotides not matched to a gene: 9. The CDR3 DNA is TGTGCCAGCTCCCCGGGAGGTATAGTGAATGAGCAGTTCTTC. Amino acid sequence: CASSPGGIVNEQFF.

The chain has TRBV6-5 and TRBJ1-5; D perhaps matches TRBD1 (6 bases). The CDR3 totals 14 residues. V lost 2 bases, J lost 8 bases, and 13 bases lay in between. Germline lookup yields CDR1 MNHEY and CDR2 SVGAGI. The CDR3 region has the DNA TGTGCCAGCAGTTACGGGGGGGCAGCTGAGCCCCAGCATTTT. It specifies CASSYGGAAEPQHF.

This chain uses TRBV6-1 with TRBJ2-4; 9 bases match TRBD2. CDR1 is MNHNS, CDR2 SASEGT, per germline. The trim removed 4 bases at V and 0 bases at J, leaving 4 bases unmatched. The CDR3 consists of 16 residues. The CDR3 nucleotides read TGTGCCAGCAGTGGACTAGCGGCTCTAGCCAAAAACATTCAGTACTTC. This gives the protein CASSGLAALAKNIQYF.

The V call is TRBV24-1, the J call TRBJ1-2, with 7 bases lining up with TRBD1. The CDR3 runs 14 residues. Looked up from germline, CDR1 is KGHDR and CDR2 is SFDVKD. Trimming at V came to 4 bases and at J to 4 bases, leaving 5 bases not matched to a gene. The CDR3 protein is CATSDSGQSYGYTF. As DNA, the CDR3 is TGTGCCACCAGTGACTCGGGACAGAGCTATGGCTACACCTTC.